This is a list of T cell receptor beta chains from one sample in a study of shared clonotypes between healthy human individuals. Sequenced by immunoSEQ multiplex PCR; TCRdb stores in-frame clones only, minus some. Seen here are about 2.1 million clones, just over 90% observed once, and the top ten hold about 1.8%. What was sequenced was naive CD8+ T cells from PBMCs. These receptors originate from a young man in good health. Some clones in this sample may be carry-over from other donors' samples. Both conserved end residues are part of each CDR3. D genes are given only for firm matches. Rows give clone size only sometimes, using once, few, many, or a class for an expanded clone.

size: .; D: .; J: TRBJ2-7; V: TRBV7-8; DNA: TGTGCCAGCAGCTTGGGGGGGCAGCACGAGCAGTACTTC; CDR3: CASSLGGQHEQYF
size: .; D: .; J: TRBJ2-1; V: TRBV4-3; DNA: TGCGCCAGCAGCCAAGGACCCTACAATGAGCAGTTCTTC; CDR3: CASSQGPYNEQFF
size: .; D: .; J: TRBJ2-1; V: TRBV9; DNA: TGTGCCAGCAGCGCAGGGGAGGGCCCCAATGAGCAGTTCTTC; CDR3: CASSAGEGPNEQFF
size: once; D: .; J: TRBJ2-7; V: TRBV6-1; DNA: TGTGCCAGCAGCCCCCTTGGGGCTGATTACGAGCAGTACTTC; CDR3: CASSPLGADYEQYF
size: .; D: .; J: TRBJ2-7; V: TRBV9; DNA: TGTGCCAGCAGCGTGGGTCCGCAGCCAGGTAGTGACGAGCAGTACTTC; CDR3: CASSVGPQPGSDEQYF
size: .; D: TRBD2; J: TRBJ2-7; V: TRBV6-5; DNA: TGTGCCAGCGCACAAGGACTAGTTGGCTACGAGCAGTACTTC; CDR3: CASAQGLVGYEQYF
size: .; D: TRBD2; J: TRBJ2-1; V: TRBV4-3; DNA: TGCGCCAGCAGCCAACTACTAGCGGCTAATGAGCAGTTCTTC; CDR3: CASSQLLAANEQFF
size: .; D: .; J: TRBJ2-7; V: TRBV4-3; DNA: TGCGCCAGCAGCCAAAAATTCGGGGCCTCCTACGAGCAGTACTTC; CDR3: CASSQKFGASYEQYF
size: .; D: .; J: TRBJ1-1; V: TRBV15; DNA: TGTGCCACCAGCAGAGTGAGCGGGGGGGAAGCTTTCTTT; CDR3: CATSRVSGGEAFF
size: once; D: .; J: TRBJ2-6; V: TRBV7-9; DNA: TGTGCCAGCAGCTCCAGGGCAGGGGCGTACTCTGGGGCCAACGTCCTGACTTTC; CDR3: CASSSRAGAYSGANVLTF
size: .; D: .; J: TRBJ1-5; V: TRBV13; DNA: TGTGCCAGCAGCTTAGCCAGGGTCCAGCCCCAGCATTTT; CDR3: CASSLARVQPQHF
size: few; D: TRBD1; J: TRBJ2-2; V: TRBV19; DNA: TGTGCCAGTAGGGACAGGGCGAACACCGGGGAGCTGTTTTTT; CDR3: CASRDRANTGELFF
size: .; D: .; J: TRBJ2-7; V: TRBV28; DNA: TGTGCCAGCAGTTTGCCCCCCGGGACATGGTCCTACGAGCAGTACTTC; CDR3: CASSLPPGTWSYEQYF
size: once; D: TRBD1; J: TRBJ1-2; V: TRBV11-2; DNA: TGTGCCAGCAGCTCCGGGACAGCTAACTATGGCTACACCTTC; CDR3: CASSSGTANYGYTF
size: .; D: .; J: TRBJ1-5; V: TRBV19; DNA: TGTGCCAGTAGTACGGCTCCGAGGCAGAATAGCAATCAGCCCCAGCATTTT; CDR3: CASSTAPRQNSNQPQHF
size: once; D: .; J: TRBJ1-3; V: TRBV2; DNA: TGTGCCAGCAGCCAGGGACATTTCTCTGGAAACACCATATATTTT; CDR3: CASSQGHFSGNTIYF
size: .; D: TRBD1; J: TRBJ2-6; V: TRBV9; DNA: TGTGCCAGCAGCGTAGGTATCAGGGGGACCATCGGTGGGGCCAACGTCCTGACTTTC; CDR3: CASSVGIRGTIGGANVLTF
size: .; D: .; J: TRBJ2-7; V: TRBV7-9; DNA: TGTGCCAGCAGCTTGCTGACGGGGCCCGGGAAAGAGCAGTACTTC; CDR3: CASSLLTGPGKEQYF
size: .; D: .; J: TRBJ1-1; V: TRBV19; DNA: TGTGCCAGCTTTCAAGGGAACACTGAAGCTTTCTTT; CDR3: CASFQGNTEAFF
size: .; D: .; J: TRBJ1-2; V: TRBV7-9; DNA: TGTGCCAGCAGCTTAGCGGCCAGGGAGGTCGGCTATGGCTACACCTTC; CDR3: CASSLAAREVGYGYTF
size: .; D: .; J: TRBJ2-3; V: TRBV7-2; DNA: TGTGCCAGCAGCTTAGGGCCGAGCACAGATACGCAGTATTTT; CDR3: CASSLGPSTDTQYF
size: .; D: TRBD1; J: TRBJ1-3; V: TRBV30; DNA: TGTGCCTTAACAGGGGTCACTGGAAACACCATATATTTT; CDR3: CALTGVTGNTIYF
size: once; D: .; J: TRBJ2-1; V: TRBV9; DNA: TGTGCCAGCAGCGTAGTGGGGGGTCTAATCGATGAGCAGTTCTTC; CDR3: CASSVVGGLIDEQFF
size: .; D: .; J: TRBJ1-1; V: TRBV28; DNA: TGTGCCAGCAGTTTAAGGGGGGCGAACACTGAAGCTTTCTTT; CDR3: CASSLRGANTEAFF
size: .; D: .; J: TRBJ1-5; V: TRBV2; DNA: TGTGCCAGCAGTGAAACACTGTTCGATAGCATTCCGGTTTATAGCAATCAGCCCCAGCATTTT; CDR3: CASSETLFDSIPVYSNQPQHF
size: .; D: TRBD2; J: TRBJ2-7; V: TRBV9; DNA: TGTGCCAGCAGCGAGGGACTAGCGGGAGACGAGCAGTACTTC; CDR3: CASSEGLAGDEQYF
size: .; D: TRBD2; J: TRBJ2-7; V: TRBV5-6; DNA: TGTGCCAGCAGCTTGGGGACTAGCGGAATCTACGAGCAGTACTTC; CDR3: CASSLGTSGIYEQYF
size: few; D: .; J: TRBJ1-5; V: TRBV6-1; DNA: TGTGCCAGCAGTGAAGGGTGGGACGGGCAGCCCCAGCATTTT; CDR3: CASSEGWDGQPQHF